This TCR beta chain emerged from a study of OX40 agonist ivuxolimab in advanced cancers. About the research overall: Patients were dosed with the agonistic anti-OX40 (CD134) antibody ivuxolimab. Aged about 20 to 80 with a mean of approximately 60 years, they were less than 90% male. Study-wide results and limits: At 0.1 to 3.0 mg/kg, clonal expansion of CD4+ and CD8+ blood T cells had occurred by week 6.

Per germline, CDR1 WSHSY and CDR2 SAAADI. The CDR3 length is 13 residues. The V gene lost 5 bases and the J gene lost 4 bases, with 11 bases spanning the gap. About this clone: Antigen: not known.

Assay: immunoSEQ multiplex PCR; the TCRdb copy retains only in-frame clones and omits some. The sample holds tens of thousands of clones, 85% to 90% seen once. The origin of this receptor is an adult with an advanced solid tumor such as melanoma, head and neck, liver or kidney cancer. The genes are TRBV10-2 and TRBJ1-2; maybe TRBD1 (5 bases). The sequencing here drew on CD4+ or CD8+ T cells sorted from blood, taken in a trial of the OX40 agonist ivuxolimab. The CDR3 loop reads CASSQTATYGYTF. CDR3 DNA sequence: TGCGCCAGCAGTCAGACAGCGACCTATGGCTACACCTTC.